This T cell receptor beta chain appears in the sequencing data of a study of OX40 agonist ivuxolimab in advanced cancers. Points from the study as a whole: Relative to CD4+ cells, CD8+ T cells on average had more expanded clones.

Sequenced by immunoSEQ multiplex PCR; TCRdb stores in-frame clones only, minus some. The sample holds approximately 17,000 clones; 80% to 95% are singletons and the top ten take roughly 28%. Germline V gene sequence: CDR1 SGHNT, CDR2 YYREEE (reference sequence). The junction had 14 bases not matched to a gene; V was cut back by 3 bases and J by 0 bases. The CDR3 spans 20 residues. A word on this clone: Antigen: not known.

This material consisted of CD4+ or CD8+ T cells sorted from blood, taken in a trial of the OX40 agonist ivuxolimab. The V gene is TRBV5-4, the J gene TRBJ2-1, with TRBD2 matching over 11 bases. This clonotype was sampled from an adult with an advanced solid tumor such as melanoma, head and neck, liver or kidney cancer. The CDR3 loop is CASSSMGLAEAASSYNEQFF. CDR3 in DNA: TGTGCCAGCAGCTCGATGGGACTAGCGGAGGCTGCGAGCTCCTACAATGAGCAGTTCTTC.